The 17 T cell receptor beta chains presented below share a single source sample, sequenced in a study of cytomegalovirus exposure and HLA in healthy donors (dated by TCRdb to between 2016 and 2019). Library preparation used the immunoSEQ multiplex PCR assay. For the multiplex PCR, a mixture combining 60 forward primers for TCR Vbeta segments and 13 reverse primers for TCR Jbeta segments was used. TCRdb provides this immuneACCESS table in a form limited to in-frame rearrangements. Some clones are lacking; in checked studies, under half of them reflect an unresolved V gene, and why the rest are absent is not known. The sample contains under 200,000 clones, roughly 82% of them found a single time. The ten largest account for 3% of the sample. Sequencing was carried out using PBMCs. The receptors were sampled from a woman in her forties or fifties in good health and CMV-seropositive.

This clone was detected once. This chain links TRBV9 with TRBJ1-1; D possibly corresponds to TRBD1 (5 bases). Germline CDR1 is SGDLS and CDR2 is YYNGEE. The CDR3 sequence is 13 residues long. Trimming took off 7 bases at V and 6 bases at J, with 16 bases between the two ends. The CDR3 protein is CASRGGNGAEAFF. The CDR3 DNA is TGTGCCAGCCGTGGGGGGAATGGCGCTGAAGCTTTCTTT.

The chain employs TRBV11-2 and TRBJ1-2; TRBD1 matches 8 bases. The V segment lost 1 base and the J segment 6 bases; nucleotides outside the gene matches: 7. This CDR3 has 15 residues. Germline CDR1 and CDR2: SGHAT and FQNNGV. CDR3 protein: CASSLVTGGYDGYTF. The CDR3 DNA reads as TGTGCCAGCAGCTTAGTCACAGGGGGTTACGATGGCTACACCTTC.

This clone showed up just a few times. The CDR3 region is CASSERQVDYGYTF. The DNA for the CDR3 is TGTGCCAGCAGTGAAAGGCAGGTGGATTATGGCTACACCTTC. This chain links TRBV2 with TRBJ1-2; D uncertain. Germline V CDR1 and CDR2: SNHLY, FYNNEI. The CDR3 runs to 14 residues. Trimming shortened V by 2 bases and J by 5 bases, and 12 bases separated the two germline ends.

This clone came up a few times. The CDR3 here is CASNAGMNTEAFF. The DNA for the CDR3 is TGTGCCAGCAACGCGGGAATGAACACTGAAGCTTTCTTT. The genes are TRBV2 and TRBJ1-1; no clear D. This CDR3 comprises 13 residues. Germline CDR1 SNHLY, CDR2 FYNNEI. Deletions cut 7 bases from V and 0 bases from J, with 9 bases between.

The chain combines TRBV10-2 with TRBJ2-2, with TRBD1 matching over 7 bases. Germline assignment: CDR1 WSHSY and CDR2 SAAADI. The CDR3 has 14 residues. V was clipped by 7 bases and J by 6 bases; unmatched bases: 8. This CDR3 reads CASKGTGDAGELFF. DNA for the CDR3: TGCGCCAGCAAAGGTACAGGGGACGCCGGGGAGCTGTTTTTT.

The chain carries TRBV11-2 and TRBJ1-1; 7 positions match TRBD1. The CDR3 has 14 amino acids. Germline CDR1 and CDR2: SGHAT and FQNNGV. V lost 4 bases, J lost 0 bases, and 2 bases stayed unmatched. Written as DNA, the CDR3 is TGTGCCAGCAGCTCCGACAGGGTGAACACTGAAGCTTTCTTT. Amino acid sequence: CASSSDRVNTEAFF.

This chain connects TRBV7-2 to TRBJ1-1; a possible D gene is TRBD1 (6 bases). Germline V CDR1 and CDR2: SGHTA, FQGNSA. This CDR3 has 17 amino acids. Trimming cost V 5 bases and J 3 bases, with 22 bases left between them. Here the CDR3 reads CASSDSRPTGSYTEAFF. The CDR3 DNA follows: TGTGCCAGCAGCGATTCTCGACCGACAGGTTCATACACTGAAGCTTTCTTT.

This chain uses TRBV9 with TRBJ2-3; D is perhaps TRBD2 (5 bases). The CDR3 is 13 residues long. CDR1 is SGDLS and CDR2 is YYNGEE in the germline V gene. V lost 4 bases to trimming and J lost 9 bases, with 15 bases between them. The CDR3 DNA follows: TGTGCCAGCAGCCCCGGGGAACAGCCGACGCAGTATTTT. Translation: CASSPGEQPTQYF.

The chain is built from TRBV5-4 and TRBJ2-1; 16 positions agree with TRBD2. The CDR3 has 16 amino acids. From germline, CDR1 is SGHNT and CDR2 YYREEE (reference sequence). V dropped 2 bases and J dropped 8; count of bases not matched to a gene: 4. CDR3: CASSFGTSGGEYEQFF. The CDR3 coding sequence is TGTGCCAGCAGCTTCGGGACTAGCGGGGGGGAATATGAGCAGTTCTTC.

CDR3 nucleotides: TGTGCCAGCAGTGAAGGGGGCGGTTATGGGACCCAGTACTTC. This gives the protein CASSEGGGYGTQYF. The chain is built from TRBV25-1 and TRBJ2-5; weak D call: TRBD1 (6 bases). CDR3 length: 14 amino acids. CDR1 MGHDK and CDR2 SYGVNS come from the germline V gene. V was shortened by 2 bases and J by 7 bases, with 14 bases between the two germline ends.

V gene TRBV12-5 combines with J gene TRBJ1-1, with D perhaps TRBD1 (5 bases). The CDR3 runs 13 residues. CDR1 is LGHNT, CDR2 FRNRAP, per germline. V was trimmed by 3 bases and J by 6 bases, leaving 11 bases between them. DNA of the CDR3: TGTGCTAGTGGTTTATCGGGACTAGCTGAAGCTTTCTTT. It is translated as CASGLSGLAEAFF. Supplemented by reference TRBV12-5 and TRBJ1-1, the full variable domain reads DARVTQTPRHKVTEMGQEVTMRCQPILGHNTVFWYRQTMMQGLELLAYFRNRAPLDDSGMPKDRFSAEMPDATLATLKIQPSEPRDSAVYFCASGLSGLAEAFFGQGTRLTVV.

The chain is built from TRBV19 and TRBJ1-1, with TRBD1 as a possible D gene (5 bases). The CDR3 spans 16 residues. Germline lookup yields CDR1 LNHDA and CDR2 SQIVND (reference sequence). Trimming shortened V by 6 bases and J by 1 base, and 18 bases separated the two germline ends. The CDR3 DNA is TGTGCCAGTAGATTGTCCACAACCAGGGCGAACACTGAAGCTTTCTTT. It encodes CASRLSTTRANTEAFF.

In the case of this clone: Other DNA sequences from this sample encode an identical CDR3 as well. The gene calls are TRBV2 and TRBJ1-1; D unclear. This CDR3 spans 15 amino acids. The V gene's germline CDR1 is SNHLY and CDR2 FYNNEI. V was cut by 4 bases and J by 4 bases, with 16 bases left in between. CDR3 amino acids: CASSGRTVRATEAFF. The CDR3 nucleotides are TGTGCCAGCAGTGGGAGGACGGTACGCGCCACTGAAGCTTTCTTT.

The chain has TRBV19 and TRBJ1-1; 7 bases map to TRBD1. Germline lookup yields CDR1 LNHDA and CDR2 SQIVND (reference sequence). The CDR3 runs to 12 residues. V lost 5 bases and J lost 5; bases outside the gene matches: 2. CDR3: CASSQGETEAFF. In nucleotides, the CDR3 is TGTGCCAGTAGTCAGGGGGAGACTGAAGCTTTCTTT.

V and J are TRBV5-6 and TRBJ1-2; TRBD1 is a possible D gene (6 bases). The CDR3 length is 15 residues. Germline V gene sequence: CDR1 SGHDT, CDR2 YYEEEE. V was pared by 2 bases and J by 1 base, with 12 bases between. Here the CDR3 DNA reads TGTGCCAGCAGCTTCGGGCAGGGGCATAACTATGGCTACACCTTC. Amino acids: CASSFGQGHNYGYTF.

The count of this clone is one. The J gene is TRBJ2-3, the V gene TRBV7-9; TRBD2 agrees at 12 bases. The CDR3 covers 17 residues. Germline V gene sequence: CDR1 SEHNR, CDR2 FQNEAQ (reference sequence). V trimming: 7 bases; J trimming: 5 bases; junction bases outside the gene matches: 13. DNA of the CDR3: TGTGCCAGCACCCCCCGGCGTCTAGCGGGGGGGCAAGATACGCAGTATTTT. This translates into CASTPRRLAGGQDTQYF.

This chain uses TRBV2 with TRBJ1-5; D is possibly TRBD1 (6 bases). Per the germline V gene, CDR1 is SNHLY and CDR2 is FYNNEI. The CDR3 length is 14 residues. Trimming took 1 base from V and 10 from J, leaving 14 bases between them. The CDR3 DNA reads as TGTGCCAGCAGTGAAGGGGGGGGCCTGCGACCCCAGCATTTT. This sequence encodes CASSEGGGLRPQHF.